This T cell receptor (beta chain) was retrieved from a study of CD4 T cells in relation to SARS-CoV-2 and coronaviruses. Turning to the study itself: After nine to eleven days of antigen culture, PBMC TCR beta CDR3s were sequenced.

Concerning this clone: What it recognizes is unknown.

Clones were read by immunoSEQ multiplex PCR, and TCRdb kept only the in-frame ones, dropping some. Of about 20,000 clones in the sample, roughly four fifths were seen once. Before the COVID-19 pandemic, during about 2011-2019, CD4+ T cells were taken from unexposed donors. After 10 to 11 days of culture, CD4+ T cells were isolated. The CDR3 runs to 15 residues. V was clipped by 6 bases and J by 0 bases, with 15 bases between them. Germline CDR1 reads SGHRS; CDR2 reads YFSETQ. The chain couples TRBV5-1 to TRBJ2-5; D gene uncertain. Sequencing was done on a sample of CD4+ T cells from PBMCs, cultured in vitro. The source is a human donor in good health. The CDR3 protein is CASTYLGTDQETQYF. Here the CDR3 DNA reads TGCGCCAGCACTTACCTCGGTACGGACCAAGAGACCCAGTACTTC.